A single sample gave rise to the 24 T cell receptor beta chains below, sequenced in a study of T cell repertoires in cytomegalovirus infection. TCRdb processed the reads anew with MiXCR; each CDR3 protein has one entry. The table has approximately 350,000 distinct CDR3 sequences, roughly 34% seen once. No antigen has been assigned to these receptors. The specimen comprised cultured PBMCs, sampled from culture after CMV antigen stimulation. These receptors came from a human donor in good health (CMV status not recorded). Some clones in this sample may be carry-over from other donors' samples.

This clonotype was recorded only once. This rearrangement joins TRBV12-3 or TRBV12-4 to TRBJ2-1; weak D call: TRBD2 (5 bases). This CDR3 region has 11 residues. Deletions cut 3 bases from V and 12 bases from J, with 9 bases between. The CDR3, as DNA: TGTGCCAGCAGTTTCGAAGGGAGGCAGTTCTTC. It is translated as CASSFEGRQFF.

The V call is TRBV15, the J call TRBJ1-2; 10 nucleotides line up with TRBD1. V lost 5 bases, J lost 7 bases, and 7 bases stayed unmatched. The CDR3 has 14 amino acids. Germline lookup yields CDR1 LNHNV and CDR2 YYDKDF (reference sequence). This CDR3 reads CATSARQGAIGYTF. The CDR3 DNA reads TGTGCCACCAGCGCCCGACAGGGGGCGATTGGCTACACCTTC. The full variable domain, completed using reference TRBV15 and TRBJ1-2, is DAMVIQNPRYQVTQFGKPVTLSCSQTLNHNVMYWYQQKSSQAPKLLFHYYDKDFNNEADTPDNFQSRRPNTSFCFLDIRSPGLGDTAMYLCATSARQGAIGYTFGSGTRLTVV.

This chain links TRBV10-3 with TRBJ2-3, with a weak D call TRBD2 (6 bases). This CDR3 has 15 amino acids. Looked up from germline, CDR1 is ENHRY and CDR2 is SYGVKD. V was pared by 4 bases and J by 0 bases, with 11 bases between. The DNA for the CDR3 is TGTGCCATCAGTGGGAGCGGGCCTAGCACAGATACGCAGTATTTT. The encoded protein is CAISGSGPSTDTQYF.

The rearrangement joins TRBV7-2 to TRBJ2-7; a weak D match, TRBD2 (5 bases). CDR3 length: 13 amino acids. Germline V gene lookup returns CDR1 SGHTA and CDR2 FQGNSA. Trimming took 2 bases from V and 3 from J, leaving 8 bases between them. CDR3 region: CASSLPGVYEQYV. Here the CDR3 DNA reads TGTGCCAGCAGCTTACCCGGGGTCTACGAGCAGTACGTC.

The V call is TRBV11-2, the J call TRBJ1-1; perhaps TRBD1 as D (5 bases). Trimming left V 3 bases short and J 9 bases short, with 14 bases between. This CDR3 is built from 13 residues. Germline V gene lookup returns CDR1 SGHAT and CDR2 FQNNGV. The chain's CDR3 is CASSLGTLVKAFF. The DNA of the CDR3 is TGTGCCAGCAGCTTGGGGACTTTGGTGAAAGCTTTCTTT.

This clonotype has a single count. This sequence joins TRBV20-1 and TRBJ1-1, with 7 bases matching TRBD1. The J segment lost 2 bases and the V segment lost 1 base, leaving 7 bases of the junction unmatched. Per germline, CDR1 DFQATT and CDR2 SNEGSKA (reference sequence). The CDR3 totals 15 residues. The CDR3 protein is CSARVFGTANTEAFF. The CDR3 DNA reads TGCAGTGCTAGAGTTTTCGGGACAGCAAACACTGAAGCTTTCTTT.

This chain links TRBV19 with TRBJ2-4, with a possible D match to TRBD1 (6 bases). V dropped 7 bases and J dropped 3 bases, with 13 bases sitting between them. This CDR3 region has 14 residues. Per the germline V gene, CDR1 is LNHDA and CDR2 is SQIVND (reference sequence). In DNA, the CDR3 is TGTGCCAGTACCTCCCCAGGGGACAAAAACATTCAGTACTTC. Protein: CASTSPGDKNIQYF.

CDR3 sequence: CASSLYRYTDTQYF. In nucleotides, the CDR3 is TGTGCCAGCAGCTTATACAGATACACAGATACGCAGTATTTT. The chain combines TRBV7-2 with TRBJ2-3; unclear D gene. Per germline, CDR1 SGHTA and CDR2 FQGNSA. Trimming removed 2 bases from V and 2 bases from J, with 8 bases in between. There are 14 residues in the CDR3.

The table lists this clonotype with a few counts. This sequence joins TRBV12-3 or TRBV12-4 and TRBJ1-4; 7 nucleotides agree with TRBD1. V trimming: 6 bases; J trimming: 8 bases; junction bases outside the gene matches: 12. This CDR3 has 15 residues. CDR3 region: CASSRTGARSEKLFF. In nucleotides, the CDR3 is TGTGCCAGCAGCCGTACAGGGGCAAGAAGCGAAAAACTGTTTTTT.

The chain links TRBV30 to TRBJ2-2, with D tentatively TRBD1 (6 bases). Germline CDR1 reads GTSNPN; CDR2 reads SVGIG (reference sequence). V was pared by 3 bases and J by 2 bases, with 10 bases between. The CDR3 runs 14 residues. CDR3: CAWRPGHNTGELFF. CDR3 nucleotides: TGTGCCTGGAGACCGGGACACAACACCGGGGAGCTGTTTTTT.

The chain recombines TRBV4-1 with TRBJ1-1, with D unclear. The CDR3 contains 14 residues. Trimming pared 4 bases from V and 2 bases from J, leaving 11 bases between. Germline CDR1 MGHRA, CDR2 YSYEKL. The CDR3 DNA reads TGCGCCAGCAGCCGGTCCGGACTCAACACTGAAGCTTTCTTT. Translating it yields CASSRSGLNTEAFF.

The genes are TRBV5-8 and TRBJ1-2; D unresolved. V lost 3 bases to trimming and J lost 3 bases, with 9 bases between them. The CDR3 runs to 13 residues. Germline V gene sequence: CDR1 SGHTS, CDR2 YDEGEE. The CDR3 region has the DNA TGTGCCAGCAGCTACGGGTTTTACTATGGCTACACCTTC. Amino acids: CASSYGFYYGYTF. The full variable domain, completed using reference TRBV5-8 and TRBJ1-2, is EAGVTQSPTHLIKTRGQQATLRCSPISGHTSVYWYQQALGLGLQFLLWYDEGEERNRGNFPPRFSGRQFPNYSSELNVNALELEDSALYLCASSYGFYYGYTFGSGTRLTVV.

This clonotype was seen a few times. V is TRBV28 and J is TRBJ1-2, with 8 bases lining up with TRBD1. The CDR3 has 15 amino acids. Unmatched junction bases numbered 5, after V lost 2 bases and J lost 3 bases. Per germline, CDR1 MDHEN and CDR2 SYDVKM. CDR3 sequence (DNA): TGTGCCAGCAGTTTACGCCCGACAGGGGACTATGGCTACACCTTC. Amino acid sequence: CASSLRPTGDYGYTF.

This clonotype turned up a few times. The chain recombines TRBV5-6 with TRBJ1-6; 7 bases line up with TRBD1. The CDR3 runs 14 residues. V dropped 5 bases and J dropped 7; count of bases not matched to a gene: 6. Germline V gene lookup returns CDR1 SGHDT and CDR2 YYEEEE. CDR3 in amino acids: CASSPGQRNSPLHF. CDR3 coding DNA: TGTGCCAGCAGTCCGGGACAGAGAAATTCACCCCTCCACTTT.

The genes are TRBV7-8 and TRBJ2-7, with unresolved D. The CDR3 extends over 14 amino acids. Between the trimmed V and J ends, which lost 1 base and 3 bases, there was a span of 10 bases. CDR1 and CDR2 (germline): SGHVS, FQNEAQ. The CDR3 reads CASSLEAGSYEQYV. The CDR3, as DNA: TGTGCCAGCAGCTTAGAAGCTGGCAGCTACGAGCAGTACGTC.

This clonotype occurred a few times. The V call is TRBV7-2, the J call TRBJ1-2; weak D call: TRBD1 (6 bases). The CDR3 is 13 residues long. Germline CDR1 reads SGHTA; CDR2 reads FQGNSA. V was clipped by 3 bases and J by 9 bases, with 14 bases between them. The CDR3 loop reads CASSLYRDESYTF. The CDR3, as DNA: TGTGCCAGCAGCTTGTACAGGGATGAGAGCTACACCTTC.

The gene calls are TRBV6-6 and TRBJ2-1, with D unclear. Deletions cut 4 bases from V and 7 bases from J, with 11 bases between. This CDR3 contains 13 residues. Per germline, CDR1 MNHNY and CDR2 SVGAGI (reference sequence). The CDR3 protein is CASSSNPGNEQFF. The CDR3 bases are TGTGCCAGCAGTTCCAACCCCGGGAATGAGCAGTTCTTC.

The chain carries TRBV7-4 and TRBJ1-2; D may be TRBD1 (6 bases). The CDR3 spans 15 residues. Trimming took off 1 base at V and 4 bases at J, with 13 bases between the two ends. Germline lookup yields CDR1 SGHVT and CDR2 SQSDAQ. DNA of the CDR3: TGTGCCAGCAGCTTAGGAGGGGGGATCTCCTATGGCTACACCTTC. Its protein is CASSLGGGISYGYTF.

The rearrangement joins TRBV28 to TRBJ2-3; D is unclear. Between the trimmed V and J ends, which lost 8 bases and 5 bases, there was a span of 17 bases. This CDR3 has 14 amino acids. Germline CDR1 is MDHEN and CDR2 is SYDVKM. CDR3 in amino acids: CASPPAKVVDTQYF. The CDR3, as DNA: TGTGCCAGCCCCCCCGCGAAGGTAGTAGATACGCAGTATTTT.

The chain combines TRBV4-2 with TRBJ1-1; D call uncertain. The CDR3 has 12 amino acids. Germline-derived CDR1 and CDR2 are LGHNA and YNFKEQ. Trimming took 0 bases from V and 7 from J, leaving 6 bases between them. The CDR3, as DNA: TGTGCCAGCAGCCAAGATGCCAATGAAGCTTTCTTT. It codes for CASSQDANEAFF.

This chain connects TRBV9 to TRBJ2-3, with 7 nucleotides matching TRBD2. The CDR3 covers 17 residues. Germline CDR1 SGDLS, CDR2 YYNGEE. The ends lost 0 bases at V and 4 bases at J; junction bases unmatched: 11. In DNA, the CDR3 is TGTGCCAGCAGCGTAGCTACCGGGGGGTCCCCTTCAGATACGCAGTATTTT. The encoded protein is CASSVATGGSPSDTQYF. The full variable domain, its missing parts supplied by reference TRBV9 and TRBJ2-3, is DSGVTQTPKHLITATGQRVTLRCSPRSGDLSVYWYQQSLDQGLQFLIQYYNGEERAKGNILERFSAQQFPDLHSELNLSSLELGDSALYFCASSVATGGSPSDTQYFGPGTRLTVL.

The chain recombines TRBV28 with TRBJ2-7; D is uncertain. Germline CDR1 reads MDHEN; CDR2 reads SYDVKM. Between the trimmed V and J ends, which lost 6 bases and 6 bases, there was a span of 15 bases. CDR3 length: 13 residues. The DNA for the CDR3 is TGTGCCAGCAGGCTTAAAGGAAGCCCCGAGCAGTACGTC. Translated: CASRLKGSPEQYV.

The sample holds one count of this clonotype. The chain joins TRBV29-1 to TRBJ1-1; a weak D match, TRBD1 (6 bases). V was trimmed by 3 bases and J by 4 bases, leaving 15 bases between them. Germline V gene data show CDR1 as SQVTM and CDR2 as ANQGSEA. The CDR3 extends over 14 amino acids. This chain's CDR3 is CSVDRTALGTEAFF. DNA of the CDR3: TGCAGCGTTGATCGGACAGCCTTGGGCACTGAAGCTTTCTTT.

This clonotype was seen at least ten times. The chain employs TRBV4-1 and TRBJ1-1, with no clear D. The germline gives CDR1 MGHRA, CDR2 YSYEKL. CDR3 length equals 15 residues. The ends were cut back, 3 bases at V and 6 bases at J, with 17 bases in the middle. CDR3 loop: CASSHRDVNGAEAFF. The DNA of the CDR3 is TGCGCCAGCAGCCATAGAGACGTTAATGGAGCTGAAGCTTTCTTT.